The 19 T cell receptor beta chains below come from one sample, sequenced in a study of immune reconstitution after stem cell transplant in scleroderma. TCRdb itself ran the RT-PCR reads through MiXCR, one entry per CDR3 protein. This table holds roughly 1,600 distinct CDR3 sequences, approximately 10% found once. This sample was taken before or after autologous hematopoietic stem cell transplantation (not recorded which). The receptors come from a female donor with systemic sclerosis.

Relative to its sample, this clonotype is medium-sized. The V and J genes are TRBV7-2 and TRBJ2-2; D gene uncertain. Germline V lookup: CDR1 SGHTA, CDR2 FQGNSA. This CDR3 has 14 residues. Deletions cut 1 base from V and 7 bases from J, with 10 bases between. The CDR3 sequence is CASSLDVFGGELFF. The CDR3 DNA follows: TGTGCCAGCAGCTTAGATGTTTTCGGCGGGGAGCTGTTTTTT. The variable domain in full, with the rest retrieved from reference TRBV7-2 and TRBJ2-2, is GAGVSQSPSNKVTEKGKDVELRCDPISGHTALYWYRQSLGQGLEFLIYFQGNSAPDKSGLPSDRFSAERTGGSVSTLTIQRTQQEDSAVYLCASSLDVFGGELFFGEGSRLTVL.

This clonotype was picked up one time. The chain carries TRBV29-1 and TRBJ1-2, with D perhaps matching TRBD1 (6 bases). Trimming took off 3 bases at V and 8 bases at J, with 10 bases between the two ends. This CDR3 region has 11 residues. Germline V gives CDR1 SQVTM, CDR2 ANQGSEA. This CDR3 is CSVDRGGGYTF. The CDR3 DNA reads TGCAGCGTTGACAGGGGTGGCGGCTACACCTTC.

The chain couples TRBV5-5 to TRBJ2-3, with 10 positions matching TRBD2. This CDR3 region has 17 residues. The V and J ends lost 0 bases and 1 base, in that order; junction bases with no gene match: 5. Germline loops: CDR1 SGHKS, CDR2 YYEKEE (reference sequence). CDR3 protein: CASSLGLAGVGTDTQYF. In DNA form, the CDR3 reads TGTGCCAGCAGCTTGGGGCTAGCGGGAGTCGGCACAGATACGCAGTATTTT.

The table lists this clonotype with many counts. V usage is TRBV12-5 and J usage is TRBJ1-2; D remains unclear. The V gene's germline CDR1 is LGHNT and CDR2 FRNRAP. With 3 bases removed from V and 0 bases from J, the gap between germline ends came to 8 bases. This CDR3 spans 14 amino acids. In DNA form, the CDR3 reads TGTGCTAGTGGTTTACCGGGAACTAACTATGGCTACACCTTC. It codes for CASGLPGTNYGYTF. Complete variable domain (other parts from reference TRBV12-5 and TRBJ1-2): DARVTQTPRHKVTEMGQEVTMRCQPILGHNTVFWYRQTMMQGLELLAYFRNRAPLDDSGMPKDRFSAEMPDATLATLKIQPSEPRDSAVYFCASGLPGTNYGYTFGSGTRLTVV.

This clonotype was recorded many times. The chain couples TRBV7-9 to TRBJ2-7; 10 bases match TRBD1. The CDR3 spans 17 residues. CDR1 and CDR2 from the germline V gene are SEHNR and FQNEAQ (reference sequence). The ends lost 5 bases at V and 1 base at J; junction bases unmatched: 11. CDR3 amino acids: CASSDLGTGAPSYEQYF. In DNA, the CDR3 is TGTGCCAGCAGCGACCTAGGGACAGGGGCTCCTTCCTACGAGCAGTACTTC.

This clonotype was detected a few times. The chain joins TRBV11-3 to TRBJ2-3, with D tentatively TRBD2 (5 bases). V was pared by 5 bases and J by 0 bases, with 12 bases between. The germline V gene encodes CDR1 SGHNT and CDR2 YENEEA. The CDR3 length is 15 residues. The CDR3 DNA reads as TGTGCCAGCAGCCAGCGGCGAGGGAGCACAGATACGCAGTATTTT. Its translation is CASSQRRGSTDTQYF.

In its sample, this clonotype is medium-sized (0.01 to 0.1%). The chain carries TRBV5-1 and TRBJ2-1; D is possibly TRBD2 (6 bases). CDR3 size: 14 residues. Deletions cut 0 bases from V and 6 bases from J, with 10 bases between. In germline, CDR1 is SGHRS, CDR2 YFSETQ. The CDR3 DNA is TGCGCCAGCAGCTTGGGGCGGGACCGCAATGAGCAGTTCTTC. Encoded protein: CASSLGRDRNEQFF.

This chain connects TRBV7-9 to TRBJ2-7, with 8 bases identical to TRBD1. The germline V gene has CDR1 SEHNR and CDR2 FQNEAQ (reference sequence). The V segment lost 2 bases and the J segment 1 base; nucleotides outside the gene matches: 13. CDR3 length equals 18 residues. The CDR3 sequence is CASSLPGGAGLVSYEQYF. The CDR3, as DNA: TGTGCCAGCAGCTTACCAGGGGGCGCGGGGTTGGTGTCCTACGAGCAGTACTTC.

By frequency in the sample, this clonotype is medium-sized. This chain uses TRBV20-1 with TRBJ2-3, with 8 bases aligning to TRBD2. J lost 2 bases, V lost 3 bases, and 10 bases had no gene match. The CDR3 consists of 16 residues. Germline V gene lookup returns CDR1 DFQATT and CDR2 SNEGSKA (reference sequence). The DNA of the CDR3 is TGCAGTGCTAGGAGGAGGGAGCGGGAGCTCACAGATACGCAGTATTTT. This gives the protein CSARRRERELTDTQYF.

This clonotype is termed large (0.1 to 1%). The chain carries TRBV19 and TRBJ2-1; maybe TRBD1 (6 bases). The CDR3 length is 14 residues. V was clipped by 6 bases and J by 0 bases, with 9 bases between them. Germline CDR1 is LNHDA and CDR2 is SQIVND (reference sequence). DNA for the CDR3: TGTGCCAGTAGAAGGGGGAGCTCCTACAATGAGCAGTTCTTC. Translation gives CASRRGSSYNEQFF.

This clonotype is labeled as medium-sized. The CDR3 is CASSLFTDGRYGYTF. CDR3 DNA: TGTGCCAGCAGTTTGTTCACAGACGGACGCTATGGCTACACCTTC. The chain is built from TRBV27 and TRBJ1-2; D remains ambiguous. The CDR3 is made up of 15 amino acids. With 3 bases removed from V and 4 bases from J, the gap between germline ends came to 15 bases. Germline CDR1 reads MNHEY; CDR2 reads SMNVEV (reference sequence).

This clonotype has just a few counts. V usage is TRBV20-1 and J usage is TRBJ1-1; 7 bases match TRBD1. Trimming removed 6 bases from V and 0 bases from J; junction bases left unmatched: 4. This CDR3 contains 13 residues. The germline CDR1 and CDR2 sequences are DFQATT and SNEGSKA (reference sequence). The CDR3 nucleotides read TGCAGTGCCCCGGGACAGTTGAACACTGAAGCTTTCTTT. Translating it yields CSAPGQLNTEAFF.

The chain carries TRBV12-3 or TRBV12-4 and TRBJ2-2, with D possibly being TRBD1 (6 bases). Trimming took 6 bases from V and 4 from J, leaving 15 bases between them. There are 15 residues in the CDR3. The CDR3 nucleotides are TGTGCCAGCAGCGATGGGACATACCTCACCGGGGAGCTGTTTTTT. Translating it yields CASSDGTYLTGELFF.

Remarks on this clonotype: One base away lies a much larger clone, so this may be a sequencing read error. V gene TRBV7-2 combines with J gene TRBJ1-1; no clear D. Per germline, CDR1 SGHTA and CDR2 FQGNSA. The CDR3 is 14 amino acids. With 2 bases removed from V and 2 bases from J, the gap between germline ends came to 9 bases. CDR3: CASSLTGQNTEAFF. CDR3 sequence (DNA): TGTGCCAGCAGCTTAACTGGCCAAAACACTGAAGCTTTCTTT.

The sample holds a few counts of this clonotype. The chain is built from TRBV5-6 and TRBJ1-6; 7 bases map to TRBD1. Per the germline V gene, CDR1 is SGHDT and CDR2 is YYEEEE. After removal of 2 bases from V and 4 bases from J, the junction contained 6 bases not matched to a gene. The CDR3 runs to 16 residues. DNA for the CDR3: TGTGCCAGCAGCTTTGGGACAGCTGTTTATAATTCACCCCTCCACTTT. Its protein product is CASSFGTAVYNSPLHF.

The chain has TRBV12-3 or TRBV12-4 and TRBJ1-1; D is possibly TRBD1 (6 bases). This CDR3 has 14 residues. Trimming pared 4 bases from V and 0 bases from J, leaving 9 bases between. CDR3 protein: CASSYGDMNTEAFF. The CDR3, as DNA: TGTGCCAGCAGTTATGGGGACATGAACACTGAAGCTTTCTTT.

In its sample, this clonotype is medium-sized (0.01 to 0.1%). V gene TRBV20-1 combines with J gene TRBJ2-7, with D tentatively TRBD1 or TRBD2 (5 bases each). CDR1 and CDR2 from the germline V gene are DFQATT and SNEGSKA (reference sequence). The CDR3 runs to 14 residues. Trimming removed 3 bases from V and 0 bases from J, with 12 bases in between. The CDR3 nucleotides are TGCAGTGCTAGTGTCCCGGGGCGCTCCTACGAGCAGTACTTC. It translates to CSASVPGRSYEQYF.

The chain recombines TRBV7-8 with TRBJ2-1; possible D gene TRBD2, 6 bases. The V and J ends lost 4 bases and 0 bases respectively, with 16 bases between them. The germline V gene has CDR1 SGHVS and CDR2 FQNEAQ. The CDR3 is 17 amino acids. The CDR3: CASSSVGAGSSYNEQFF. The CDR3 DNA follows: TGTGCCAGCAGCTCAGTTGGCGCGGGGAGCTCCTACAATGAGCAGTTCTTC.

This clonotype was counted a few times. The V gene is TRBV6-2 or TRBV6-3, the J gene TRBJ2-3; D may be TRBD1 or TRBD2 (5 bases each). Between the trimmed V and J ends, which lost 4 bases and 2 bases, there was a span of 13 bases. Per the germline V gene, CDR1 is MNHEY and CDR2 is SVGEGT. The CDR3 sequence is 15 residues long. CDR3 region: CASSWGRRVTDTQYF. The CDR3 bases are TGTGCCAGCAGTTGGGGACGGAGAGTCACAGATACGCAGTATTTT.